This T cell receptor beta chain stems from a study of shared clonotypes between healthy human individuals. The CDR3 is 16 amino acids. Germline assignment: CDR1 KGHSH and CDR2 LQKENI. Data came from immunoSEQ multiplex PCR; TCRdb stores just in-frame clones and leaves some out. The sample consists of approximately 1,500,000 clones, approximately 98% of them appearing once. The chain recombines TRBV18 with TRBJ2-7; 8 bases line up with TRBD1. The closer fit of TRBJ2-5 to the DNA end suggests the J call may be wrong. The sequence came from a man aged 30 to 45 in good health. The sequencing sample was made of naive CD4+ T cells sorted from blood. As for subset: CD45RA+ positively selected. CDR3 protein: CASSPLFGQGQETQYF. The CDR3 bases are TGTGCCAGCTCACCCCTTTTTGGACAGGGTCAAGAGACCCAGTACTTC.